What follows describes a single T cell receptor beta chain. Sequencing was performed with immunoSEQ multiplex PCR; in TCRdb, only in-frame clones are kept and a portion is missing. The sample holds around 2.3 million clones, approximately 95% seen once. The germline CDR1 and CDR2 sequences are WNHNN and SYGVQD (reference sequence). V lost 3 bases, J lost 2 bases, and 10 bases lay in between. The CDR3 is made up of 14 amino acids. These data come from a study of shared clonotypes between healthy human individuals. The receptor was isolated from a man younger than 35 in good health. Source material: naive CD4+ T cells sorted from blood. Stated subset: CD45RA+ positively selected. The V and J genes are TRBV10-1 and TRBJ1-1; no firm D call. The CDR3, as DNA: TGCGCCAGCAGTGATTCAGGCATTAACACTGAAGCTTTCTTT. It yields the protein CASSDSGINTEAFF.